These 10 T cell receptor beta chains were sequenced from one sample in a study of cytomegalovirus exposure and HLA in healthy donors. Primers: 60 Vbeta forward and 13 Jbeta reverse. The protocol was immunoSEQ multiplex PCR, while the TCRdb copy is restricted to in-frame clones and leaves out a portion. This table holds about 140,000 clones, about three quarters found once. Sequences were obtained from PBMCs. The receptors stem from a male donor in good health and CMV-seronegative.

The CDR3 protein is CASNRDSLKPQHF. CDR3 in DNA: TGTGCCAGCAACCGGGACAGCCTCAAGCCCCAGCATTTT. V is TRBV6-1 and J is TRBJ1-5; TRBD1 matches 7 bases. The CDR3 spans 13 residues. The trim removed 7 bases at V and 8 bases at J, leaving 8 bases unmatched. The germline V gene encodes CDR1 MNHNS and CDR2 SASEGT.

The chain combines TRBV2 with TRBJ1-2; TRBD1 matches 7 bases. The CDR3 has 13 residues. Germline loops: CDR1 SNHLY, CDR2 FYNNEI. Unmatched junction bases numbered 2, after V lost 3 bases and J lost 4 bases. The DNA for the CDR3 is TGTGCCAGCAGTGAGACAGGGAGCTATGGCTACACCTTC. It is translated as CASSETGSYGYTF.

The CDR3 DNA sequence: TGCGCCAGCAGCCAAGAATCTCTCTCCTACGAGCAGTACTTC. Amino acids: CASSQESLSYEQYF. The V gene is TRBV4-3, the J gene TRBJ2-7; D gene ambiguous. The CDR3 consists of 14 residues. Trimming removed 0 bases from V and 0 bases from J, with 6 bases in between. CDR1 is LGHNA, CDR2 YSLEER, per germline.

CDR3 DNA sequence: TGTGCCAGCAGTCTCACCGGGACAGATTACAATGAGCAGTTCTTC. Protein sequence: CASSLTGTDYNEQFF. The chain combines TRBV6-4 with TRBJ2-1; 7 nucleotides line up with TRBD1. The CDR3 runs 15 residues. Germline CDR1 MRHNA, CDR2 SNTAGT. With V trimmed by 5 bases and J by 4 bases, 8 bases remained unmatched.

This clone has more than one count but fewer than ten. The chain combines TRBV10-1 with TRBJ2-3; 7 nucleotides align to TRBD1. The CDR3 covers 13 residues. Trimming removed 9 bases from V and 4 bases from J; junction bases left unmatched: 7. CDR1 and CDR2 from the germline V gene are WNHNN and SYGVQD (reference sequence). The CDR3 region has the DNA TGCGCCAGAGAGACAGGGCCCCCAGATACGCAGTATTTT. It yields the protein CARETGPPDTQYF.

This sequence joins TRBV4-1 and TRBJ2-3; a weak D match, TRBD2 (6 bases). Per germline, CDR1 MGHRA and CDR2 YSYEKL. CDR3 length equals 15 residues. With 4 bases removed from V and 4 bases from J, the gap between germline ends came to 15 bases. In DNA form, the CDR3 reads TGCGCCAGCAGCCTGAAGGGACTGAGGGCAGATACGCAGTATTTT. Translating it yields CASSLKGLRADTQYF.

This sequence joins TRBV4-3 and TRBJ1-4; TRBD1 agrees at 9 bases. V lost 3 bases, J lost 8 bases, and 7 bases stayed unmatched. CDR1 and CDR2 from the germline V gene are LGHNA and YSLEER. The CDR3 sequence is 15 residues long. Here the CDR3 DNA reads TGCGCCAGCAGCCAGGACAGGGGTCCAAAAGAAAAACTGTTTTTT. It specifies CASSQDRGPKEKLFF.

The CDR3 DNA follows: TGCGCCAGCAGTGTTAGTCTTTCCGGGGAGCTGTTTTTT. Translating it yields CASSVSLSGELFF. The gene calls are TRBV10-1 and TRBJ2-2; no definite D call. CDR3 size: 13 residues. The ends were cut back, 4 bases at V and 6 bases at J, with 9 bases in the middle. Germline loops: CDR1 WNHNN, CDR2 SYGVQD (reference sequence).

Only a few counts were recorded for this clone. The chain carries TRBV18 and TRBJ1-5; D call uncertain. V dropped 2 bases and J dropped 7 bases, with 18 bases sitting between them. Germline V CDR1 and CDR2: KGHSH, LQKENI. The CDR3 totals 16 residues. CDR3 sequence reads: CASSPLAGSPDQPQHF. CDR3 sequence (DNA): TGTGCCAGCTCACCATTGGCAGGCTCCCCTGACCAGCCCCAGCATTTT.

The CDR3 loop is CASSTPGDFAKNIQYF. CDR3 DNA sequence: TGTGCCAGTAGCACCCCGGGGGACTTCGCCAAAAACATTCAGTACTTC. The chain recombines TRBV19 with TRBJ2-4; D perhaps matches TRBD2 (6 bases). Per germline, CDR1 LNHDA and CDR2 SQIVND (reference sequence). The CDR3 has 16 amino acids. V was shortened by 6 bases and J by 1 base, with 16 bases between the two germline ends.